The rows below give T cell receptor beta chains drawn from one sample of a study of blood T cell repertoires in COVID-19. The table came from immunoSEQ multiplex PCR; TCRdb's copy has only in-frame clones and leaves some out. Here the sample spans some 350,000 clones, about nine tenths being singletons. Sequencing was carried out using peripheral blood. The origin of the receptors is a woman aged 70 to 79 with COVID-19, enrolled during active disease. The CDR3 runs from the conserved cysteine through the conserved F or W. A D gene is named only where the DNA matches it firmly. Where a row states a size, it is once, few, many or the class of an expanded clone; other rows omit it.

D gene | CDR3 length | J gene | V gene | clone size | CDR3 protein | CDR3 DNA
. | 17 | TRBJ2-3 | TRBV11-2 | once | CASSLSFRTDSTDTQYF | TGTGCCAGCAGCTTATCTTTTCGGACAGACAGCACAGATACGCAGTATTTT
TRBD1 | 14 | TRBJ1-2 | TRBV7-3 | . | CASSPGQGISGYTF | TGTGCCAGCAGCCCAGGACAGGGAATAAGTGGCTACACCTTC
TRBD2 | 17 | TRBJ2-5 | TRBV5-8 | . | CASSYSILAEVAETQYF | TGTGCCAGCAGCTACTCCATACTAGCGGAGGTAGCTGAGACCCAGTACTTC
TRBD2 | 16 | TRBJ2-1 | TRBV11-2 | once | CASSLGTSGGHGEQFF | TGTGCCAGCAGCTTAGGGACTAGCGGGGGGCATGGGGAGCAGTTCTTC
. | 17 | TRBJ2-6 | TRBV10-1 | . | CASSESGGRAGANVLTF | TGCGCCAGCAGTGAATCAGGGGGGAGAGCTGGGGCCAACGTCCTGACTTTC
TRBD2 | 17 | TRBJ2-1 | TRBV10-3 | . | CAISELAGISSYNEQFF | TGTGCCATCAGTGAACTAGCGGGAATTAGCTCCTACAATGAGCAGTTCTTC
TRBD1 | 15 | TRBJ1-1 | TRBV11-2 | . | CASSLDGQGVTEAFF | TGTGCCAGCAGCTTAGACGGACAGGGGGTAACTGAAGCTTTCTTT
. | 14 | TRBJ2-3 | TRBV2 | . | CASKRGTSTDTQYF | TGTGCCAGCAAACGGGGAACCAGCACAGATACGCAGTATTTT
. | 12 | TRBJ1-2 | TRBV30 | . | CAWSVISSGYTF | TGTGCCTGGAGTGTAATAAGCTCTGGCTACACCTTC
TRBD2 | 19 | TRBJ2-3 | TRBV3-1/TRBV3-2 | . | CASSQDPSGGAGRTDTQYF | TGTGCCAGCAGCCAAGATCCTAGCGGGGGGGCCGGGCGCACAGATACGCAGTATTTT
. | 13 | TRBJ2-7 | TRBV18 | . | CASSPMQSYEQYF | TGTGCCAGCTCACCAATGCAGTCGTACGAGCAGTACTTC
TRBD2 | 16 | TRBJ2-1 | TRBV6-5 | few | CASSYGSGGGFDEQFF | TGTGCCAGCAGTTACGGGAGCGGGGGAGGTTTCGATGAGCAGTTCTTC
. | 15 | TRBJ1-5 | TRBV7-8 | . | CASSLVAQDNQPQHF | TGTGCCAGCAGCTTAGTCGCGCAAGACAATCAGCCCCAGCATTTT
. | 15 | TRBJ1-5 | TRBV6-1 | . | CASSEGLHSNQPQHF | TGTGCCAGCAGTGAAGGACTTCATAGCAATCAGCCCCAGCATTTT
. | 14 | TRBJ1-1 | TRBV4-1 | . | CASSQVGVSTEAFF | TGCGCCAGCAGCCAAGTAGGGGTTTCCACTGAAGCTTTCTTT
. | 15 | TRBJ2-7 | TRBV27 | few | CASRGIQGGVYEQYF | TGTGCCAGCAGAGGGATACAGGGCGGTGTGTACGAGCAGTACTTC
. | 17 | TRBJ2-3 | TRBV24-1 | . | CATSDPARDIDTDTQYF | TGTGCCACCAGTGACCCTGCCCGAGACATCGACACAGATACGCAGTATTTT
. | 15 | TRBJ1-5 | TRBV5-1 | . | CASSLEGDWGQPQHF | TGCGCCAGCAGCTTGGAAGGGGATTGGGGTCAGCCCCAGCATTTT
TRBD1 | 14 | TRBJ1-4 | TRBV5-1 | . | CASSPGQVYEKLFF | TGCGCCAGCAGCCCAGGACAGGTATACGAAAAACTGTTTTTT
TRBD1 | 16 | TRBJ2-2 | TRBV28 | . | CASSLPGQGRTGELFF | TGTGCCAGCAGTTTACCGGGACAGGGCCGCACCGGGGAGCTGTTTTTT
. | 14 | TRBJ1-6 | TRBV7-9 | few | CASSLDSYNSPLHF | TGTGCCAGCAGCTTAGACAGTTATAATTCACCCCTCCACTTT
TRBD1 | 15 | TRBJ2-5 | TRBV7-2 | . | CASSGPDRGKETQYF | TGTGCCAGCAGCGGCCCGGACAGGGGGAAAGAGACCCAGTACTTC
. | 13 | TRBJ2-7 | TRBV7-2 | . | CASSPGQGYGQYF | TGTGCCAGCAGCCCGGGACAAGGGTACGGGCAGTACTTC
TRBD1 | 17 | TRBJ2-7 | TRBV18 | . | CASSFSGTGEELYEQYF | TGTGCCAGCTCATTTTCCGGGACAGGGGAAGAGCTATACGAGCAGTACTTC
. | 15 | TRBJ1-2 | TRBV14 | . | CASSSTVLVPYGYTF | TGTGCCAGCAGCTCGACAGTCCTCGTCCCCTATGGCTACACCTTC
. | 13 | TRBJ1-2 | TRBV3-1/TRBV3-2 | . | CASSQVINYGYTF | TGTGCCAGCAGCCAAGTCATCAACTATGGCTACACCTTC
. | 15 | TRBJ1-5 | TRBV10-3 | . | CAISSRSDTNQPQHF | TGTGCCATCAGTTCCCGATCAGATACCAATCAGCCCCAGCATTTT
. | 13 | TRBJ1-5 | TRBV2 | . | CASSPTGYQPQHF | TGTGCCAGCAGTCCTACAGGGTACCAGCCCCAGCATTTT
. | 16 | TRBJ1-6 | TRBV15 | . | CATSRDRRSYNSPLHF | TGTGCCACCAGCAGAGATAGGAGGTCCTATAATTCACCCCTCCACTTT